This T cell receptor (beta chain) was sequenced for a study of blood T cells in healthy people across ages. General study findings and limits: Diversity was estimated from one million T cells, and these estimates were considered underestimates. More naive CD4+ cells and higher diversity were found in long-lived than in aged donors. Age advanced and TCR beta diversity per million T cells fell, roughly linearly. Shifts in expanded clonotypes may have been confounded by donor CMV status, which was unknown.

A second 7 to 11 cycle PCR used barcoded and J-beta primers. TCRdb passed the 5' RACE reads through MiXCR, listing each CDR3 protein once. The data contain 700,000 to 900,000 distinct CDR3 sequences, about 48% of them seen just once; the ten biggest clones take up 41%. Comment on this clonotype: Its antigen is unidentified.

The CDR3 runs 13 residues. Trimming cost V 5 bases and J 10 bases; bases outside gene matches: 6. Sequenced input: blood. The sequence came from a man older than 75 in good health. The rearrangement joins TRBV12-3 or TRBV12-4 to TRBJ2-1; 9 bases align to TRBD1. The CDR3 sequence is CASSPGQGLEQFF. Here the CDR3 DNA reads TGTGCCAGCAGTCCGGGACAGGGATTGGAGCAGTTCTTC.